This TCR beta chain was identified during a study of blood T cell repertoires in COVID-19. Study context: The study drew acute and convalescent COVID-19 samples from the United States, Italy and Spain. Sample material is recorded as cDNA or gDNA derived from T cells, B-cell-depleted T cells, or PBMCs.

Germline CDR1 reads SGHTA; CDR2 reads FQGTGA. Trimming left V 4 bases short and J 0 bases short, with 4 bases between. This CDR3 spans 13 amino acids. In the original workflow: Amplified reference gene primers provided the basis for estimating nucleated cell counts. Measured with immunoSEQ multiplex PCR; TCRdb has only the in-frame clones, and not every one. The V and J calls and clone size are taken from that table; D and trimming were inferred from the DNA. The sample holds around 57,000 clones, over 75% seen once. The sequenced sample was peripheral blood. The chain joins TRBV7-3 to TRBJ2-1; no clear D gene. This receptor was obtained from a human donor in a cohort sampled during active COVID-19. The CDR3 DNA sequence: TGTGCCAGCAGCTCAGACTCCTACAATGAGCAGTTCTTC. This sequence encodes CASSSDSYNEQFF.